The 17 T cell receptor beta chains reported below all come from one sample, sequenced in a study of blood T cells in healthy people across ages. Through a sample-barcoded 5' primer and a J-beta primer mix, a second PCR was run for about 6 to 11 cycles. TCRdb fed the 5' RACE reads into MiXCR, producing one record per CDR3 protein. Of 730,000 or so distinct CDR3 sequences in the sample, roughly two fifths were seen once. The sequenced material came from blood. The receptors shown here come from a woman aged 60-75 years in good health.

This clonotype appeared many times. The chain carries TRBV5-1 and TRBJ2-4, with 8 bases matching TRBD1. The DNA end favors TRBJ2-7, so the J call may be wrong. This CDR3 contains 16 residues. From germline, CDR1 is SGHRS and CDR2 YFSETQ. The CDR3 DNA reads as TGCGCCAGCAGCCTTGGTGTAGGACAGGGAACCTACGAGCAGTACTTC. This sequence encodes CASSLGVGQGTYEQYF.

This clonotype was recorded a few times. The V and J genes are TRBV6-5 and TRBJ2-1; unclear D gene. The CDR3 spans 17 residues. Germline V CDR1 and CDR2: MNHEY, SVGAGI. Trimming cost V 0 bases and J 3 bases, with 15 bases left between them. The CDR3: CASSYSAGSPDYNEQFF. The CDR3 nucleotides read TGTGCCAGCAGTTACTCCGCTGGTAGCCCAGACTACAATGAGCAGTTCTTC.

This clonotype has more than one count but fewer than ten. V usage is TRBV6-5 and J usage is TRBJ1-5; 7 nucleotides match TRBD1. The germline CDR1 and CDR2 sequences are MNHEY and SVGAGI. The V gene end was trimmed by 6 bases and the J gene end by 5 bases; junction bases not matched to a gene: 10. CDR3 length: 15 amino acids. The CDR3 nucleotides read TGTGCCAGCAGACCGGGGGGGACAGTAGATCAGCCCCAGCATTTT. This gives the protein CASRPGGTVDQPQHF.

The V call is TRBV7-3, the J call TRBJ2-1, with TRBD2 as a possible D gene (6 bases). CDR1 and CDR2 from the germline V gene are SGHTA and FQGTGA. V dropped 3 bases and J dropped 5 bases, with 14 bases sitting between them. This CDR3 has 15 amino acids. The DNA for the CDR3 is TGTGCCAGCAGCTTCTCCGGGACTCCTAACAATGAGCAGTTCTTC. Translating it yields CASSFSGTPNNEQFF.

V and J are TRBV3-1 and TRBJ1-2, with unresolved D. Germline CDR1 reads LGHDT; CDR2 reads YNNKEL (reference sequence). Deletions cut 1 base from V and 4 bases from J, with 10 bases between. The CDR3 spans 14 residues. The CDR3 DNA follows: TGTGCCAGCAGCCAAGTGTCAGGAGTCTATGGCTACACCTTC. It specifies CASSQVSGVYGYTF.

This clonotype was detected only once. V and J are TRBV7-9 and TRBJ1-1; D gene unclear. The germline gives CDR1 SEHNR, CDR2 FQNEAQ (reference sequence). Trimming took off 3 bases at V and 3 bases at J, with 8 bases between the two ends. This CDR3 has 13 amino acids. For the CDR3, the DNA is TGTGCCAGCAGCTTTGAACGGCACACTGAAGCTTTCTTT. Protein product: CASSFERHTEAFF.

This clonotype was seen many times. This sequence joins TRBV29-1 and TRBJ2-5; tentative D call: TRBD1 (6 bases). The CDR3 extends over 12 amino acids. The V gene's germline CDR1 is SQVTM and CDR2 ANQGSEA. V lost 7 bases to trimming and J lost 0 bases, with 9 bases between them. The CDR3 loop is CSARQDQETQYF. CDR3 nucleotides: TGCAGCGCTAGACAGGACCAAGAGACCCAGTACTTC.

This chain joins TRBV14 and TRBJ2-6, with D perhaps TRBD1 or TRBD2 (5 bases each). The germline gives CDR1 SGHDN, CDR2 FVKESK. This CDR3 region has 18 residues. V shed 3 bases and J shed 0 bases, with 15 bases lying between them. CDR3 residues: CASSQIWWGSSGANVLTF. CDR3 nucleotide sequence: TGTGCCAGCAGCCAGATTTGGTGGGGGAGCTCTGGGGCCAACGTCCTGACTTTC.

This clonotype was seen a handful of times. The chain links TRBV7-9 to TRBJ2-1; the D gene is possibly TRBD1 (5 bases). Looked up from germline, CDR1 is SEHNR and CDR2 is FQNEAQ (reference sequence). The V gene lost 5 bases and the J gene lost 6 bases, with 14 bases spanning the gap. CDR3 size: 14 residues. The CDR3 region is CASSPRSDINEQFF. CDR3 nucleotide sequence: TGTGCCAGCAGCCCAAGGTCGGACATCAATGAGCAGTTCTTC.

This clonotype was seen more than once but under ten times. This chain uses TRBV11-1 with TRBJ2-5; perhaps TRBD2 as D (7 bases). Germline V gene data show CDR1 as SGHAT and CDR2 as FQDESV (reference sequence). The germline V and J ends were trimmed by 5 bases and 6 bases, with 19 bases remaining between them. The CDR3 is 15 amino acids. The DNA for the CDR3 is TGTGCCAGCAGCCCAAGGGGGGGAGAACGGAAGACCCAGTACTTC. It yields the protein CASSPRGGERKTQYF.

The chain carries TRBV6-1 and TRBJ2-1; a weak D match, TRBD1 (5 bases). Germline-derived CDR1 and CDR2 are MNHNS and SASEGT. V was pared by 7 bases and J by 7 bases, with 17 bases between. The length of the CDR3 is 14 residues. The CDR3 bases are TGTGCCAGCAACCCAGGGTCGACCCCGAATGAGCAGTTCTTC. Translation gives CASNPGSTPNEQFF.

The sample holds many counts of this clonotype. This chain uses TRBV5-1 with TRBJ2-7; 7 bases are a match to TRBD1. With V trimmed by 0 bases and J by 0 bases, 18 bases remained unmatched. Germline CDR1 SGHRS, CDR2 YFSETQ. The CDR3 contains 20 residues. DNA of the CDR3: TGCGCCAGCAGCTTGGATCCGATTGAGAAACAGGGGCGTTCCTCCTACGAGCAGTACTTC. Residues: CASSLDPIEKQGRSSYEQYF.

The rearrangement uses TRBV6-5 and TRBJ2-7; D may be TRBD1 (6 bases). Trimming shortened V by 5 bases and J by 0 bases, and 14 bases separated the two germline ends. Germline V gene sequence: CDR1 MNHEY, CDR2 SVGAGI. This CDR3 contains 15 residues. The CDR3 reads CASSGPGQLSYEQYF. CDR3 bases: TGTGCCAGCAGTGGCCCGGGACAACTCTCCTACGAGCAGTACTTC.

V gene TRBV9 combines with J gene TRBJ2-7, with TRBD2 identical over 7 bases. With 7 bases clipped from V and 3 bases from J, the junction kept 13 bases outside the gene matches. Germline V lookup: CDR1 SGDLS, CDR2 YYNGEE. The CDR3 spans 15 residues. The CDR3 is CASCAGLEELYEQYF. CDR3 nucleotides: TGTGCCAGCTGCGCCGGACTAGAGGAGCTCTACGAGCAGTACTTC.

This clonotype was counted many times. The chain joins TRBV5-1 to TRBJ1-1, with D possibly being TRBD1 (6 bases). CDR3 length equals 14 residues. Deletions cut 4 bases from V and 6 bases from J, with 16 bases between. Per germline, CDR1 SGHRS and CDR2 YFSETQ. For the CDR3, the DNA is TGCGCCAGCAGCCCTTCAGGGGATCTCGCTGAAGCTTTCTTT. Protein: CASSPSGDLAEAFF.

The chain joins TRBV11-2 to TRBJ2-4; D remains ambiguous. The last part of the DNA fits TRBJ2-7 better; the J call may be wrong. CDR1 and CDR2 (germline): SGHAT, FQNNGV. This CDR3 spans 14 amino acids. The CDR3 here is CASSLIDILHEQYF. As DNA, the CDR3 is TGTGCCAGCAGCTTAATCGACATCCTCCACGAGCAGTACTTC.

The chain carries TRBV6-2 or TRBV6-3 and TRBJ2-7, with TRBD1 matching 9 bases. The CDR3 sequence is 16 residues long. The J segment lost 2 bases and the V segment lost 0 bases, leaving 5 bases of the junction unmatched. The V gene's germline CDR1 is MNHEY and CDR2 SVGEGT. This chain's CDR3 is CASSYSMTGGTYEQYF. In DNA form, the CDR3 reads TGTGCCAGCAGTTACTCTATGACAGGGGGGACCTACGAGCAGTACTTC.